These 29 T cell receptor beta chains were all obtained from the same sample, sequenced in a study of blood T cell repertoires in COVID-19. The protocol was immunoSEQ multiplex PCR, while the TCRdb copy is restricted to in-frame clones and leaves out a portion. The table has 85,000 to 120,000 clones, over 65% seen once. What was sequenced was peripheral blood. These receptors originate from a man older than 75 with COVID-19, enrolled during active disease.

The chain has TRBV3-1 (or the pseudogene TRBV3-2) and TRBJ2-3, with 9 positions matching TRBD2. The V segment lost 4 bases and the J segment 8 bases; nucleotides outside the gene matches: 7. CDR3 length: 14 amino acids. Germline V gene lookup returns CDR1 LGHDT and CDR2 YNNKEL (reference sequence). The CDR3 DNA follows: TGTGCCAGCAGCCCACGGACTAGCGCGGGTACGCAGTATTTT. Translated, it gives CASSPRTSAGTQYF.

This chain joins TRBV13 and TRBJ2-7; 10 nucleotides match TRBD1. The CDR3 has 16 amino acids. V dropped 5 bases and J dropped 0; count of bases not matched to a gene: 7. Germline CDR1 is PRHDT and CDR2 is FYEKMQ (reference sequence). The DNA of the CDR3 is TGTGCCAGCAGCCCGTGGACAGGGGGTAGCTCCTACGAGCAGTACTTC. Translation: CASSPWTGGSSYEQYF. Supplemented by reference TRBV13 and TRBJ2-7, the full variable domain reads AAGVIQSPRHLIKEKRETATLKCYPIPRHDTVYWYQQGPGQDPQFLISFYEKMQSDKGSIPDRFSAQQFSDYHSELNMSSLELGDSALYFCASSPWTGGSSYEQYFGPGTRLTVT.

This clone was seen a few times. The chain joins TRBV28 to TRBJ1-5; D is unclear. Deletions cut 7 bases from V and 0 bases from J, with 10 bases between. The length of the CDR3 is 14 residues. The germline CDR1 and CDR2 sequences are MDHEN and SYDVKM. The CDR3 here is CASTDTYSNQPQHF. In DNA, the CDR3 is TGTGCCAGCACAGACACGTATAGCAATCAGCCCCAGCATTTT.

The CDR3 loop reads CASSLPRGLALHEQFF. CDR3 sequence (DNA): TGTGCCAGCAGCTTACCGAGAGGACTAGCATTGCATGAGCAGTTCTTC. The rearrangement joins TRBV11-1 to TRBJ2-1, with 8 bases that match TRBD2. V was clipped by 2 bases and J by 8 bases; unmatched bases: 11. The CDR3 is 16 amino acids. Germline V gives CDR1 SGHAT, CDR2 FQDESV (reference sequence). The whole variable domain, remainder taken from reference TRBV11-1 and TRBJ2-1, is EAEVAQSPRYKITEKSQAVAFWCDPISGHATLYWYRQILGQGPELLVQFQDESVVDDSQLPKDRFSAERLKGVDSTLKIQPAELGDSAMYLCASSLPRGLALHEQFFGPGTRLTVL.

This clone was recorded a few times. The chain recombines TRBV5-1 with TRBJ1-2; TRBD1 matches 9 bases. The CDR3 length is 14 residues. V lost 4 bases and J lost 2; bases outside the gene matches: 3. CDR1 is SGHRS, CDR2 YFSETQ, per germline. The CDR3, as DNA: TGCGCCAGCAGCCCAGGGACAGGGAACTATGGCTACACCTTC. It translates to CASSPGTGNYGYTF.

This clone was seen only once. The chain employs TRBV5-8 and TRBJ2-5; tentative D call: TRBD1 (6 bases). Looked up from germline, CDR1 is SGHTS and CDR2 is YDEGEE. Trimming took 0 bases from V and 2 from J, leaving 11 bases between them. The CDR3 is 15 amino acids. CDR3 nucleotides: TGTGCCAGCAGCTTGGGACCAGGGACACAAGAGACCCAGTACTTC. Amino acids: CASSLGPGTQETQYF.

This chain connects TRBV6-5 to TRBJ1-1; weak D call: TRBD1 (5 bases). The V end lost 6 bases, the J end lost 3 bases, and 17 bases lay between the germline ends. The CDR3 runs to 15 residues. Germline V gene lookup returns CDR1 MNHEY and CDR2 SVGAGI. DNA for the CDR3: TGTGCCAGCAGACGCGGAGGGGCTGGGGACACTGAAGCTTTCTTT. Translated, it gives CASRRGGAGDTEAFF.

The CDR3 sequence is CASSKGTSGYNEQFF. CDR3 nucleotide sequence: TGTGCCAGCAGCAAAGGGACTAGCGGCTACAATGAGCAGTTCTTC. This chain links TRBV11-2 with TRBJ2-1; TRBD2 matches 11 bases. CDR3 length: 15 residues. V shed 5 bases and J 3 bases; nucleotides not matched to a gene: 3. Germline lookup yields CDR1 SGHAT and CDR2 FQNNGV. Full variable domain (outside the CDR3, taken from reference TRBV11-2 and TRBJ2-1): EAGVAQSPRYKIIEKRQSVAFWCNPISGHATLYWYQQILGQGPKLLIQFQNNGVVDDSQLPKDRFSAERLKGVDSTLKIQPAKLEDSAVYLCASSKGTSGYNEQFFGPGTRLTVL.

This clone came up once. The genes are TRBV5-4 and TRBJ2-6; 9 positions agree with TRBD1. J lost 0 bases, V lost 4 bases, and 11 bases had no gene match. This CDR3 contains 19 residues. Germline V gene lookup returns CDR1 SGHNT and CDR2 YYREEE (reference sequence). This CDR3 is CASSQPPGQGSSGANVLTF. For the CDR3, the DNA is TGTGCCAGCAGCCAGCCCCCGGGACAGGGAAGCTCTGGGGCCAACGTCCTGACTTTC.

This rearrangement joins TRBV7-9 to TRBJ1-1; D perhaps matches TRBD1 (5 bases). Germline assignment: CDR1 SEHNR and CDR2 FQNEAQ (reference sequence). V dropped 1 base and J dropped 6 bases, with 9 bases sitting between them. CDR3 length: 13 residues. CDR3 sequence (DNA): TGTGCCAGCAGCTTAGGTTCGGGGGCTGAAGCTTTCTTT. Translating gives CASSLGSGAEAFF.

The chain has TRBV28 and TRBJ2-1; 9 positions match TRBD1. Unmatched junction bases numbered 5, after V lost 6 bases and J lost 2 bases. This CDR3 is 15 amino acids long. CDR1 is MDHEN, CDR2 SYDVKM, per germline. The DNA for the CDR3 is TGTGCCAGCAGCCCGGGACAGGGCCCCTACAATGAGCAGTTCTTC. Translated, it gives CASSPGQGPYNEQFF.

The V call is TRBV2, the J call TRBJ1-6; no reliable D call. Germline values: CDR1 SNHLY, CDR2 FYNNEI. V was trimmed by 3 bases and J by 5 bases, leaving 11 bases between them. The CDR3 consists of 15 residues. The CDR3 bases are TGTGCCAGCAGTGAGGGCAGGACTGATAATTCACCCCTCCACTTT. Residues: CASSEGRTDNSPLHF.

This chain uses TRBV7-2 with TRBJ2-5; 13 bases map to TRBD2. Germline CDR1 and CDR2: SGHTA and FQGNSA. CDR3 length: 15 amino acids. The junction had 5 bases not matched to a gene; V was cut back by 5 bases and J by 5 bases. The CDR3 reads CASSRTSGSRETQYF. The CDR3 DNA sequence: TGTGCCAGCAGCCGGACTAGCGGGAGTAGGGAGACCCAGTACTTC.

The chain uses TRBV28 and TRBJ2-3, with TRBD2 as a possible D gene (6 bases). The germline CDR1 and CDR2 sequences are MDHEN and SYDVKM. This CDR3 has 14 amino acids. The V end was cut by 3 bases, the J end by 4 bases, with 11 bases between. The CDR3 spells CASSFGSRPDTQYF. Here the CDR3 DNA reads TGTGCCAGCAGTTTCGGGAGTAGGCCAGATACGCAGTATTTT.

Many counts were recorded for this clone. V and J are TRBV6-1 and TRBJ1-5, with a possible D match to TRBD1 (5 bases). Germline CDR1 and CDR2: MNHNS and SASEGT. The CDR3 consists of 15 residues. With 0 bases removed from V and 7 bases from J, the gap between germline ends came to 13 bases. The CDR3 DNA reads as TGTGCCAGCAGTGAAGCGGGGGGATTCCGGCAGCCCCAGCATTTT. Its translation is CASSEAGGFRQPQHF.

The chain has TRBV6-5 and TRBJ1-1; D ambiguous. Trimming stripped 0 bases from V and 8 bases from J, with 10 bases between. Germline V lookup: CDR1 MNHEY, CDR2 SVGAGI. CDR3 length equals 13 residues. Written as DNA, the CDR3 is TGTGCCAGCAGTTACTCACGGACTTCCGAAGCTTTCTTT. It is translated as CASSYSRTSEAFF.

This clone was recorded a few times. The chain couples TRBV28 to TRBJ1-1; 7 bases align to TRBD1. Germline V CDR1 and CDR2: MDHEN, SYDVKM. The CDR3 sequence is 15 residues long. The V segment lost 3 bases and the J segment 4 bases; nucleotides outside the gene matches: 8. CDR3 DNA: TGTGCCAGCAGTTTCGCGACAGGGAAGGGCACTGAAGCTTTCTTT. It specifies CASSFATGKGTEAFF.

The chain joins TRBV6-6 to TRBJ2-3; TRBD2 aligns across 16 bases. Germline loops: CDR1 MNHNY, CDR2 SVGAGI (reference sequence). CDR3 size: 18 residues. The V gene end was trimmed by 5 bases and the J gene end by 5 bases; junction bases not matched to a gene: 10. This chain's CDR3 is CASSQSGTSGRGVDTQYF. Here the CDR3 DNA reads TGTGCCAGCAGTCAGTCCGGGACTAGCGGGAGGGGGGTAGATACGCAGTATTTT.

The chain uses TRBV6-5 and TRBJ1-5; 8 nucleotides match TRBD1. The CDR3 runs to 14 residues. V lost 6 bases and J lost 3; bases outside the gene matches: 4. CDR1 and CDR2 (germline): MNHEY, SVGAGI. The CDR3 bases are TGTGCCAGCAGCCGGACAGGGAACAATCAGCCCCAGCATTTT. Translated, it gives CASSRTGNNQPQHF.

The chain is built from TRBV28 and TRBJ2-1; TRBD2 aligns across 10 bases. Losses at the gene ends were 8 bases for V and 10 bases for J; bases not matched to a gene: 14. This CDR3 has 15 amino acids. CDR1 MDHEN and CDR2 SYDVKM come from the germline V gene. CDR3 loop: CASRSQGTSAKEQFF. CDR3 DNA: TGTGCCAGCCGGTCGCAGGGGACTAGCGCAAAAGAGCAGTTCTTC.

The chain uses TRBV16 and TRBJ1-2, with 9 bases identical to TRBD1. Germline CDR1 and CDR2: KGHSY and FQNENV. Germline trimming cut 4 bases from V and 6 bases from J; bases unmatched to any gene: 15. This CDR3 comprises 17 residues. The CDR3 here is CASSRSSGTGWANGYTF. CDR3 in DNA: TGTGCCAGCAGCCGAAGCTCCGGGACAGGGTGGGCGAATGGCTACACCTTC.

The chain joins TRBV28 to TRBJ2-3; 7 bases are a match to TRBD2. The germline gives CDR1 MDHEN, CDR2 SYDVKM. The CDR3 contains 15 residues. The trim removed 4 bases at V and 1 base at J, leaving 5 bases unmatched. CDR3 bases: TGTGCCAGCAGTTCTGCGGGAGAAGGCACAGATACGCAGTATTTT. This encodes CASSSAGEGTDTQYF.

The CDR3 region is CASSLFGGMGSEAFF. Written as DNA, the CDR3 is TGTGCCAGCAGTTTATTTGGGGGGATGGGGTCTGAAGCTTTCTTT. The rearrangement uses TRBV27 and TRBJ1-1; D might be TRBD1 (5 bases). There are 15 residues in the CDR3. V lost 1 base, J lost 6 bases, and 15 bases lay in between. Germline-derived CDR1 and CDR2 are MNHEY and SMNVEV (reference sequence).

V is TRBV16 and J is TRBJ2-7; D gene uncertain. V was shortened by 7 bases and J by 6 bases, with 13 bases between the two germline ends. Per the germline V gene, CDR1 is KGHSY and CDR2 is FQNENV. The CDR3 is 12 amino acids. In nucleotides, the CDR3 is TGTGCCAGCACCCTAAATGAACGCGAGCAGTACTTC. It translates to CASTLNEREQYF.

The rearrangement joins TRBV19 to TRBJ2-7; TRBD2 matches at 12 bases. V was clipped by 10 bases and J by 4 bases; unmatched bases: 8. The CDR3 length is 14 residues. CDR1 and CDR2 from the germline V gene are LNHDA and SQIVND (reference sequence). The DNA for the CDR3 is TGTGCCACCCGGACTAGCGGGGACCCTTACGAGCAGTACTTC. This sequence encodes CATRTSGDPYEQYF.

The chain carries TRBV6-1 and TRBJ1-3; 7 bases agree with TRBD1. Germline trimming cut 3 bases from V and 0 bases from J; bases unmatched to any gene: 8. The CDR3 loop spans 17 amino acids. Germline V gives CDR1 MNHNS, CDR2 SASEGT. For the CDR3, the DNA is TGTGCCAGCAGTGATCCTGGGGACAGCCCCTCTGGAAACACCATATATTTT. Protein sequence: CASSDPGDSPSGNTIYF.

The V call is TRBV5-1, the J call TRBJ2-1; 10 bases map to TRBD2. The germline CDR1 and CDR2 sequences are SGHRS and YFSETQ. The ends lost 0 bases at V and 5 bases at J; junction bases unmatched: 11. The CDR3 has 18 residues. For the CDR3, the DNA is TGCGCCAGCAGCTTGGTCGGAGCGGGAGGGCCTAAAAACAATGAGCAGTTCTTC. Encoded protein: CASSLVGAGGPKNNEQFF.

This clone was recorded a few times. This chain connects TRBV5-1 to TRBJ1-2, with 8 bases matching TRBD1. The V gene's germline CDR1 is SGHRS and CDR2 YFSETQ. V shed 0 bases, J shed 5 bases, and the junction held 6 bases outside the gene matches. The CDR3 has 15 amino acids. In DNA, the CDR3 is TGCGCCAGCAGCTTGGGGCAGGGGGCGCGGTATGGCTACACCTTC. It translates to CASSLGQGARYGYTF.

This clone was observed a handful of times. The V call is TRBV11-2, the J call TRBJ1-1; 7 nucleotides line up with TRBD1. The CDR3 length is 13 residues. With 7 bases clipped from V and 4 bases from J, the junction kept 6 bases outside the gene matches. CDR1 SGHAT and CDR2 FQNNGV come from the germline V gene. CDR3 sequence (DNA): TGTGCCAGCACCGCCCAGGGGGGCACTGAAGCTTTCTTT. It translates to CASTAQGGTEAFF. The whole variable domain, filled in from reference TRBV11-2 and TRBJ1-1, reads EAGVAQSPRYKIIEKRQSVAFWCNPISGHATLYWYQQILGQGPKLLIQFQNNGVVDDSQLPKDRFSAERLKGVDSTLKIQPAKLEDSAVYLCASTAQGGTEAFFGQGTRLTVV.